Listed below are T cell receptor beta chains from one sample, sequenced in a study of blood T cell repertoires in COVID-19. TCRdb's table, derived via immunoSEQ multiplex PCR, lists solely in-frame clones and lacks some. The data hold about 150,000 clones, with roughly 82% observed a single time. Sequencing input: peripheral blood. All receptors come from a human donor with acute or convalescent COVID-19. The donor label of this sample is uncertain. Each CDR3 is given with its conserved first and last residue. A D gene is named only where the DNA matches it firmly. The size field is filled for only some rows; it gives once, few, many or a size class.

clone_size j_call v_call d_call cdr3_nt cdr3_aa
- TRBJ2-3 TRBV30 TRBD2 TGTGCCTGGAGACTAGCGGGGGGGACAGATACGCAGTATTTT CAWRLAGGTDTQYF
- TRBJ1-2 TRBV6-5 - TGTGCCAGCAGACCAGGACAGAACTATGGCTACACCTTC CASRPGQNYGYTF
few TRBJ1-3 TRBV5-1 TRBD1 TGCGCCAGCAGCTTTACGACAGGGGTCGGAAACACCATATATTTT CASSFTTGVGNTIYF
few TRBJ1-2 TRBV5-6 TRBD1 TGTGCCAGCAGCTTGACGGGGGCGGGACAGGAATCGGACACCTTC CASSLTGAGQESDTF
- TRBJ2-3 TRBV25-1 - TGTGCCAGCAGTGAATGGTCAGGGAGGAGCACAGATACGCAGTATTTT CASSEWSGRSTDTQYF
- TRBJ1-1 TRBV2 - TGTGCCAGCAGTGCCGACAGCCGCACTGAAGCTTTCTTT CASSADSRTEAFF
- TRBJ1-1 TRBV18 - TGTGCCAGCTCACCCGCCCGGGTAGGCACTGAAGCTTTCTTT CASSPARVGTEAFF
- TRBJ1-5 TRBV19 - TGTGCCAGATTACTGCCCATTTGGGCTGGCAATCAGCCCCAGCATTTT CARLLPIWAGNQPQHF
- TRBJ2-7 TRBV30 TRBD1 TGTGCCTGGAGTAAACAGGGGGCGGTCGAGCAGTACTTC CAWSKQGAVEQYF
few TRBJ1-1 TRBV2 - TGTGCCAGCAGTGAACAGGGTAACACTGAAGCTTTCTTT CASSEQGNTEAFF
once TRBJ1-2 TRBV19 TRBD1 TGTGCCAGTAGTGATGATACAGGGGTGTTTGGCTACACCTTC CASSDDTGVFGYTF
- TRBJ2-7 TRBV5-1 TRBD1 TGCGCCAGCAGCCTCGGACAGGTTTACTCCTACGAGCAGTACTTC CASSLGQVYSYEQYF
- TRBJ2-7 TRBV12-3/TRBV12-4 TRBD1 TGTGCCAGCAGTCCACAGGGGGCCCGGGAGCAGTACTTC CASSPQGAREQYF
- TRBJ2-1 TRBV5-1 TRBD1 TGCGCCAGCAGCTTGGCGGGACAGGGGGGCAATGAGCAGTTCTTC CASSLAGQGGNEQFF
- TRBJ2-7 TRBV5-4 - TGTGCCAGCAGCCCCCGGGACTCTAAAGAGCAGTACTTC CASSPRDSKEQYF
- TRBJ2-2 TRBV5-6 - TGTGCCAGCAGCTACAGGGAGACCGGGGAGCTGTTTTTT CASSYRETGELFF
- TRBJ1-2 TRBV3-1/TRBV3-2 - TGTGCCAGCAGCCAAGGTCAGGGGTCTCTCTATGGCTACACCTTC CASSQGQGSLYGYTF
- TRBJ1-4 TRBV7-7 - TGTGCCAGCAGCTTAGGGCGACAGGATAATGAAAAACTGTTTTTT CASSLGRQDNEKLFF
- TRBJ2-1 TRBV5-5 TRBD2 TGTGCCAGCAGCTTAAGACTAGCGGAGGCCTCCGAGCAGTTCTTC CASSLRLAEASEQFF
- TRBJ2-2 TRBV7-8 - TGTGCCAGCAGTTCTACAGGGAGGGACGGGGAGCTGTTTTTT CASSSTGRDGELFF
- TRBJ1-1 TRBV10-3 - TGTGCCAGCGCGGGGAGGGAGGGAGAAGCTTTCTTT CASAGREGEAFF
- TRBJ1-1 TRBV25-1 - TGTGCCAGCAGTGATCCCAACAGGGCTGAAGCTTTCTTT CASSDPNRAEAFF
- TRBJ2-3 TRBV30 TRBD2 TGTGCCTGGCAGGACACGGCTGCGGGGGGGCCGACGCAGTATTTT CAWQDTAAGGPTQYF
- TRBJ2-4 TRBV6-1 - TGTGCCAGCAGTGAAGGGCAGGGAAAAAACATTCAGTACTTC CASSEGQGKNIQYF
once TRBJ1-1 TRBV6-5 TRBD1 TGTGCCAGCAGTCGACAGGGGACAAACACTGAAGCTTTCTTT CASSRQGTNTEAFF
- TRBJ1-5 TRBV2 - TGTGCCAGCAGTAACGAACGCGAGCAGCCCCAGCATTTT CASSNEREQPQHF
- TRBJ1-4 TRBV7-2 - TGTGCCAGCAGCTCCGGAGGGGCCGGGGGGGGAAAACTGTTTTTT CASSSGGAGGGKLFF
- TRBJ2-3 TRBV29-1 TRBD2 TGCAGCGTGCGGGGGGAGGGAACAGATACGCAGTATTTT CSVRGEGTDTQYF
few TRBJ1-2 TRBV30 - TGTGCCTGGAGTGGGGCCGGGAGGGGGGACTATGGCTACACCTTC CAWSGAGRGDYGYTF
- TRBJ1-3 TRBV4-3 TRBD1 TGCGCCAGCAGCCACGGGACAGGGCCCGGCACCATATATTTT CASSHGTGPGTIYF
- TRBJ1-6 TRBV7-8 - TGTGCCAGCAGCTTAGTAAAAAATTCACCCCTCCACTTT CASSLVKNSPLHF
- TRBJ1-1 TRBV4-1 - TGCGCCAGCAGCCAAGATGGCGGGGGAACTGAAGCTTTCTTT CASSQDGGGTEAFF
- TRBJ2-1 TRBV5-4 TRBD1 TGTGCCAGCAGCCCTGGGGGACAGGGGAACAATGAGCAGTTCTTC CASSPGGQGNNEQFF
- TRBJ1-1 TRBV6-2/TRBV6-3 - TGTGCCAGCAGTTACTCCAGGGCAGGGTCGCCTTTCTTT CASSYSRAGSPFF
- TRBJ2-1 TRBV7-7 - TGTGCTAGCAGCTTAGAACTCGGTCCGTACAATGAGCAGTTCTTC CASSLELGPYNEQFF
few TRBJ2-7 TRBV15 - TGTGCCACCAGCAGGCCAGGGGATGTGTACGAGCAGTACTTC CATSRPGDVYEQYF